The 15 T cell receptor beta chains below all came from one sample that was sequenced in a study of CD8 T cells in Susac syndrome. Random hexamers were used to reverse transcribe an amount of about 0.5 to 1 ug RNA. Each CDR3 protein gets one entry after TCRdb re-called the immunoSEQ multiplex PCR reads with MiXCR. The sample consists of about 130,000 distinct CDR3 sequences, 90% to 95% of them appearing once. Sequenced: CD4+ T cells from PBMCs. These receptors all stem from a human donor in good health.

In DNA, the CDR3 is TGTGCCAGCAGCCAAGAGTGGGCAGGCCGCGTGGCTTTCTTT. Translated: CASSQEWAGRVAFF. This chain connects TRBV16 to TRBJ1-1; D gene ambiguous. The CDR3 spans 14 residues. Trimming cost V 2 bases and J 11 bases, with 18 bases left between them. CDR1 KGHSY and CDR2 FQNENV come from the germline V gene.

The V gene is TRBV25-1, the J gene TRBJ2-3, with D possibly TRBD1 on 6 matching bases. The V end was cut by 5 bases, the J end by 2 bases, with 11 bases between. Germline loops: CDR1 MGHDK, CDR2 SYGVNS. This CDR3 has 14 residues. The CDR3 here is CASSLQGNTDTQYF. The CDR3 DNA follows: TGTGCCAGCAGTCTTCAGGGGAACACAGATACGCAGTATTTT.

This chain connects TRBV12-3 or TRBV12-4 to TRBJ2-2; perhaps TRBD1 as D (6 bases). Trimming cost V 3 bases and J 9 bases, with 26 bases left between them. The CDR3 is 18 amino acids. Here the CDR3 reads CASSFRRTHYRTDRELFF. The CDR3 DNA reads TGTGCCAGCAGTTTTCGCAGAACACACTACAGGACAGACCGGGAGCTGTTTTTT.

This clonotype has only one observation. Because the CDR3 is missing its conserved closing phenylalanine or tryptophan, this is likely a read error. This chain joins TRBV5-1 and TRBJ2-5, with unresolved D. Trimming pared 2 bases from V and 1 base from J, leaving 9 bases between. There are 14 residues in the CDR3. Germline lookup yields CDR1 SGHRS and CDR2 YFSETQ. CDR3 nucleotides: TGCGCCAGCAGCTTCAATCCGTCCCAAGAGACCCAGTACTCC. This translates into CASSFNPSQETQYS.

The rearrangement uses TRBV27 and TRBJ1-6; a weak D match, TRBD1 (6 bases). Germline CDR1 MNHEY, CDR2 SMNVEV (reference sequence). V lost 6 bases and J lost 1, with 10 bases in between. The CDR3 runs 15 residues. The chain's CDR3 is CASRITGSYNSPLHF. In DNA form, the CDR3 reads TGTGCCAGCAGGATAACAGGGTCCTATAATTCACCCCTCCACTTT.

The V call is TRBV18, the J call TRBJ1-5; D remains ambiguous. CDR1 KGHSH and CDR2 LQKENI come from the germline V gene. Trimming removed 6 bases from V and 5 bases from J, with 11 bases in between. The CDR3 loop spans 13 amino acids. CDR3 coding DNA: TGTGCCAGCTCCACTATAGCCGATCAGCCCCAGCATTTT. As protein: CASSTIADQPQHF.

This chain connects TRBV29-1 to TRBJ1-4; no firm D call. Trimming left V 7 bases short and J 4 bases short, with 16 bases between. Germline values: CDR1 SQVTM, CDR2 ANQGSEA. CDR3 length: 14 amino acids. CDR3 amino acids: CSAESSQLNEKLFF. In nucleotides, the CDR3 is TGCAGCGCCGAAAGCAGCCAGCTTAATGAAAAACTGTTTTTT.

The V and J genes are TRBV29-1 and TRBJ2-1, with 11 bases that match TRBD2. Trimming cost V 6 bases and J 15 bases; bases outside gene matches: 13. This CDR3 spans 13 amino acids. Germline lookup yields CDR1 SQVTM and CDR2 ANQGSEA. As DNA, the CDR3 is TGCAGCGTCGATCGGACTAGCGGGCTTAATCTGTTCTTC. The encoded protein is CSVDRTSGLNLFF.

The V gene is TRBV29-1, the J gene TRBJ2-1; 12 positions agree with TRBD2. CDR3 length: 16 amino acids. The ends lost 7 bases at V and 7 bases at J; junction bases unmatched: 14. Germline-derived CDR1 and CDR2 are SQVTM and ANQGSEA. This chain's CDR3 is CSASGLAGTTPNEQFF. The CDR3 nucleotides are TGCAGCGCCTCCGGACTAGCGGGGACGACGCCTAATGAGCAGTTCTTC.

This sequence joins TRBV9 and TRBJ1-2, with unresolved D. Trimming took 2 bases from V and 3 from J, leaving 5 bases between them. The CDR3 runs to 12 residues. Germline CDR1 is SGDLS and CDR2 is YYNGEE. In DNA form, the CDR3 reads TGTGCCAGCAGCGTTCGAGACTATGGCTACACCTTC. It specifies CASSVRDYGYTF.

This chain connects TRBV7-2 to TRBJ2-7; TRBD2 might be the D (6 bases). The germline gives CDR1 SGHTA, CDR2 FQGNSA. Trimming removed 1 base at V and 6 bases at J, with 10 bases between. The CDR3 has 13 amino acids. The CDR3 protein is CASSLVLAGEQYF. The DNA for the CDR3 is TGTGCCAGCAGCTTAGTACTAGCTGGCGAGCAGTACTTC.

This clonotype appeared a few times. V and J are TRBV28 and TRBJ2-5; D uncertain. Germline V CDR1 and CDR2: MDHEN, SYDVKM. V was cut by 5 bases and J by 7 bases, with 11 bases left in between. There are 12 residues in the CDR3. In nucleotides, the CDR3 is TGTGCCAGCAGTCTGTCCCTGGGGACCCAGTACTTC. This codes for CASSLSLGTQYF.

This chain uses TRBV24-1 with TRBJ2-1; TRBD2 matches 10 bases. With 3 bases clipped from V and 2 bases from J, the junction kept 6 bases outside the gene matches. The CDR3 contains 17 residues. CDR1 is KGHDR, CDR2 SFDVKD, per germline. As DNA, the CDR3 is TGTGCCACCAGTGATGGCTCTCTAGCGGGGGCCTACAATGAGCAGTTCTTC. As protein: CATSDGSLAGAYNEQFF.

The chain uses TRBV18 and TRBJ2-6; 7 nucleotides align to TRBD1. V lost 5 bases and J lost 0; bases outside the gene matches: 1. The CDR3 is made up of 15 amino acids. Germline loops: CDR1 KGHSH, CDR2 LQKENI. The CDR3 region has the DNA TGTGCCAGCTCAGGACAGGTCTCTGGGGCCAACGTCCTGACTTTC. Amino acid sequence: CASSGQVSGANVLTF.

The gene calls are TRBV24-1 and TRBJ2-1; maybe TRBD2 (6 bases). Per germline, CDR1 KGHDR and CDR2 SFDVKD. This CDR3 has 13 amino acids. Trimming removed 7 bases at V and 3 bases at J, with 9 bases between. The CDR3 protein is CATSRDFYNEQFF. The CDR3 DNA reads as TGTGCCACCAGCCGGGACTTCTACAATGAGCAGTTCTTC.